A single TCR beta chain is shown here with its context. The ends lost 7 bases at V and 7 bases at J; junction bases unmatched: 9. The CDR3 covers 15 residues. Germline CDR1 and CDR2: ENHRY and SYGVKD. The record originates from a study of blood T cell repertoires in COVID-19. For the study at large: Spain, Italy and the United States supplied samples that represented acute and convalescent COVID-19. PBMCs, B-cell-depleted T cells, or T cells were the source of the cDNA or gDNA that made up the material.

Produced via immunoSEQ multiplex PCR; TCRdb's table is partial and in-frame only. The data contain some 320,000 clones, roughly 85% of them seen just once; the ten biggest clones take up 7.2%. The rearrangement joins TRBV10-3 to TRBJ2-2; TRBD1 matches 10 bases. The source is a human donor in a cohort sampled during active COVID-19. The sequenced sample was peripheral blood. The CDR3 spells CAITEGTGEDGELFF. The CDR3 nucleotides are TGTGCCATCACCGAGGGGACAGGGGAGGACGGGGAGCTGTTTTTT.